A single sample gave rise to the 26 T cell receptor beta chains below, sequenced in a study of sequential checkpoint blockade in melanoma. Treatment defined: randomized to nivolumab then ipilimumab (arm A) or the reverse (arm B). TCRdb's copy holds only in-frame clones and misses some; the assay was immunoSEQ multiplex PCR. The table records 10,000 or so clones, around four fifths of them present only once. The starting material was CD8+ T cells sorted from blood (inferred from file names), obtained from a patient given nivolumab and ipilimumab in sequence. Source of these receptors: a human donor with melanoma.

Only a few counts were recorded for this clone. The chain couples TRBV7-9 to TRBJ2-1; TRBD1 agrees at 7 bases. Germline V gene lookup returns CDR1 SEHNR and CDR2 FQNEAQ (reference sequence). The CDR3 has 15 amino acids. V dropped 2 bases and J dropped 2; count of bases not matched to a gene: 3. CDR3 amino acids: CASSLPGQTYNEQFF. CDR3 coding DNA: TGTGCCAGCAGCTTACCGGGACAGACCTACAATGAGCAGTTCTTC.

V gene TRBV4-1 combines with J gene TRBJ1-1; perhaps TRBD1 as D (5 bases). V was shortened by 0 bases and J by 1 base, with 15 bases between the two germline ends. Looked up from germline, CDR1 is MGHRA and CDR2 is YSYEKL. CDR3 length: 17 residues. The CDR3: CASSQDPTATRNTEAFF. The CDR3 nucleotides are TGCGCCAGCAGCCAAGACCCGACAGCAACACGGAACACTGAAGCTTTCTTT.

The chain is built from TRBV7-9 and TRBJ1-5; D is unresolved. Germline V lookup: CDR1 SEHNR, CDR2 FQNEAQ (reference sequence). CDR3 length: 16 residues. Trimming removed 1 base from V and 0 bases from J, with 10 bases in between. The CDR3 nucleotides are TGTGCCAGCAGCTTAGGTGGGTGGAGTAGCAATCAGCCCCAGCATTTT. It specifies CASSLGGWSSNQPQHF.

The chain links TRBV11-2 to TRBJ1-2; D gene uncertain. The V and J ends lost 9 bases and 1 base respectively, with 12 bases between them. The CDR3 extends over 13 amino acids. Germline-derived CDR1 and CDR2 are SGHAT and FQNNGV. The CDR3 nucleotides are TGTGCCAGTTCTGATGGGCGTAACTATGGCTACACCTTC. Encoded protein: CASSDGRNYGYTF.

The CDR3 region is CASSLRQGMSENEQFF. CDR3 in DNA: TGTGCCAGCAGCTTAAGGCAGGGGATGAGTGAGAATGAGCAGTTCTTC. This sequence joins TRBV7-9 and TRBJ2-1, with TRBD1 as a possible D gene (6 bases). CDR3 length equals 16 residues. In germline, CDR1 is SEHNR, CDR2 FQNEAQ (reference sequence). V lost 2 bases and J lost 7, with 18 bases in between.

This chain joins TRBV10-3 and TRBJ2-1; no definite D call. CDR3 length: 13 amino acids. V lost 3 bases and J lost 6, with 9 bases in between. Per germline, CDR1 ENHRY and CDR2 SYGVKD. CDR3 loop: CAISEQGGNEQFF. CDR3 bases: TGTGCCATCAGTGAACAAGGCGGCAATGAGCAGTTCTTC.

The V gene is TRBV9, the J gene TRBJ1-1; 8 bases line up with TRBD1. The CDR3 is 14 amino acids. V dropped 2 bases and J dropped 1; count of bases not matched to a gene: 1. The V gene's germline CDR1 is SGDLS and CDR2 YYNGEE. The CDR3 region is CASSVGQGNTEAFF. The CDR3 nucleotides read TGTGCCAGCAGCGTTGGACAGGGGAACACTGAAGCTTTCTTT.

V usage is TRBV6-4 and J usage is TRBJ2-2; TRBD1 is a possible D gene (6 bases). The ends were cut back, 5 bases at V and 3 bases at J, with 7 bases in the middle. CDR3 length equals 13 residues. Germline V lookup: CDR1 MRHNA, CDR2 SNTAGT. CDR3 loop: CASSRQDTGELFF. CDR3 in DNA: TGTGCCAGCAGTAGACAGGACACCGGGGAGCTGTTTTTT.

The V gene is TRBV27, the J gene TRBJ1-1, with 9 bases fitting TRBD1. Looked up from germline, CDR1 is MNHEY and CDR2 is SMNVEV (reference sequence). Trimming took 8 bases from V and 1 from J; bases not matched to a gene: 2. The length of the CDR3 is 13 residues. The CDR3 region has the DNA TGTGCCAGCCGGGACAGGGCGAACACTGAAGCTTTCTTT. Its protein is CASRDRANTEAFF.

Here the CDR3 DNA reads TGTGCCAGCAGTGAAGGCCCGGGATCCTACAATGAGCAGTTCTTC. Protein sequence: CASSEGPGSYNEQFF. The chain combines TRBV6-1 with TRBJ2-1; a possible D gene is TRBD2 (5 bases). This CDR3 is built from 15 residues. V was clipped by 1 base and J by 1 base, with 8 bases between them. Per the germline V gene, CDR1 is MNHNS and CDR2 is SASEGT.

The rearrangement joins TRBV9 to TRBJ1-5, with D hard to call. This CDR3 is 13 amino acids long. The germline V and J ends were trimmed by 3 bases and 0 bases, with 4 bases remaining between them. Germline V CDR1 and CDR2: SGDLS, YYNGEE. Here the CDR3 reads CASSASSNQPQHF. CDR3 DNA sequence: TGTGCCAGCAGCGCGAGTAGCAATCAGCCCCAGCATTTT.

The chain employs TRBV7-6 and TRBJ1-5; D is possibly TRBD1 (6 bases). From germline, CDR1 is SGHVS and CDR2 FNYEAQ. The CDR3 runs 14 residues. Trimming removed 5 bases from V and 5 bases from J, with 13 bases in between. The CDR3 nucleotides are TGTGCCAGCAGCCCGGGGGGGCCTGATCAGCCCCAGCATTTT. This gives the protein CASSPGGPDQPQHF. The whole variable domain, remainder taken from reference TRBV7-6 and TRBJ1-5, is GAGVSQSPRYKVTKRGQDVALRCDPISGHVSLYWYRQALGQGPEFLTYFNYEAQQDKSGLPNDRFSAERPEGSISTLTIQRTEQRDSAMYRCASSPGGPDQPQHFGDGTRLSIL.

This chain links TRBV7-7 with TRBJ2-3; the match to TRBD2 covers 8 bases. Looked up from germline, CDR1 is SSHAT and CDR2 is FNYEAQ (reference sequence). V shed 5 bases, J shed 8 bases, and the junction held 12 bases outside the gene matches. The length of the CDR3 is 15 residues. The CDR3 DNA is TGTGCCAGCAGCCCCTCGGGGGGGGGCGCGCGTACGCAGTATTTT. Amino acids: CASSPSGGGARTQYF.

CDR3 region: CASSFWSGFEAFF. The CDR3 DNA is TGCGCCAGCAGCTTCTGGTCAGGGTTTGAAGCTTTCTTT. This chain links TRBV5-1 with TRBJ1-1; the D gene is possibly TRBD1 (5 bases). The CDR3 extends over 13 amino acids. The V end was cut by 2 bases, the J end by 7 bases, with 12 bases between. Germline-derived CDR1 and CDR2 are SGHRS and YFSETQ.

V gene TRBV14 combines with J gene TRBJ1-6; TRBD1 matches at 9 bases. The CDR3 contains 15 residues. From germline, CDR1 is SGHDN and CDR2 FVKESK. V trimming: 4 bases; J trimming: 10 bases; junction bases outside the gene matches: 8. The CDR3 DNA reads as TGTGCCAGCAGCCTTGGACAGGGGTATCGGTCACCCCTCCACTTT. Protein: CASSLGQGYRSPLHF. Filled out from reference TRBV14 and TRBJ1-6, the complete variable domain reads EAGVTQFPSHSVIEKGQTVTLRCDPISGHDNLYWYRRVMGKEIKFLLHFVKESKQDESGMPNNRFLAERTGGTYSTLKVQPAELEDSGVYFCASSLGQGYRSPLHFGNGTRLTVT.

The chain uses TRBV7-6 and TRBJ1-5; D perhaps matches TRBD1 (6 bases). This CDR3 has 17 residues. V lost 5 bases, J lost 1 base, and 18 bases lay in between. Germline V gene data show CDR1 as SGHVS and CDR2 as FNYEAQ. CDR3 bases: TGTGCCAGCAGCCCTCACGAAGCCGGACAGAGCAATCAGCCCCAGCATTTT. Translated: CASSPHEAGQSNQPQHF.

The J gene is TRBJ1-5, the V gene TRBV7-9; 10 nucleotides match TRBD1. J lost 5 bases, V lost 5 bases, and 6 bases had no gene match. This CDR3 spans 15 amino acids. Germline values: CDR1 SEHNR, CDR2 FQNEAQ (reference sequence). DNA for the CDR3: TGTGCCAGCAGCCCATCAGGGACAGGGGATCAGCCCCAGCATTTT. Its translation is CASSPSGTGDQPQHF.

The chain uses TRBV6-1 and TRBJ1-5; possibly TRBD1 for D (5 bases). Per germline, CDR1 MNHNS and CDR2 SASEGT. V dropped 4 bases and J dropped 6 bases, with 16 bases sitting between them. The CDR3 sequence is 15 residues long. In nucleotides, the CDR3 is TGTGCCAGCAGTGGCCTGCAGGGTTCGGTTCAGCCCCAGCATTTT. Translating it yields CASSGLQGSVQPQHF.

CDR3 coding DNA: TGTGCCAGTAGTATGAGAGGGCAGAAGAACACTGAAGCTTTCTTT. The encoded protein is CASSMRGQKNTEAFF. V and J are TRBV19 and TRBJ1-1; D remains unclear. Per germline, CDR1 LNHDA and CDR2 SQIVND (reference sequence). With 3 bases removed from V and 1 base from J, the gap between germline ends came to 12 bases. This CDR3 contains 15 residues.

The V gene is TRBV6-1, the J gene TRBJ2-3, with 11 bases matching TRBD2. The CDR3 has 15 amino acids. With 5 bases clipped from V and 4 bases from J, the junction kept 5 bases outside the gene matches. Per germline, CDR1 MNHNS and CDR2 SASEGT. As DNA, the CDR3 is TGTGCCAGCAGTCTTACTAGCGGGGGAGCAGATACGCAGTATTTT. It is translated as CASSLTSGGADTQYF.

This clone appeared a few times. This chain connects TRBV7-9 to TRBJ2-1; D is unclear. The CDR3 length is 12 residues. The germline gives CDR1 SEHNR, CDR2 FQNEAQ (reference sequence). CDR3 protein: CGLSSSYNEQFF. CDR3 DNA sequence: TGTGGCTTATCTAGCTCCTACAATGAGCAGTTCTTC.

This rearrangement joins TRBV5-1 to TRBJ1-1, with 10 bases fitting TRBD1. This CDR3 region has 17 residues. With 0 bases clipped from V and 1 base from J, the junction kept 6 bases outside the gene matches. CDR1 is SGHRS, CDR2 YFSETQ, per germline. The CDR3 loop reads CASSLGGQGTGNTEAFF. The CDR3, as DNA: TGCGCCAGCAGCTTGGGGGGACAGGGGACGGGGAACACTGAAGCTTTCTTT.

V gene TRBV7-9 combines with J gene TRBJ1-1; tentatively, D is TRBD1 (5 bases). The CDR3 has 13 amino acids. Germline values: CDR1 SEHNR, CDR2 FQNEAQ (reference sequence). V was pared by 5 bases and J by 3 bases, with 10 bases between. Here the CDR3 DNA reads TGTGCCAGCAGCCTTAGGGGCGACACTGAAGCTTTCTTT. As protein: CASSLRGDTEAFF.

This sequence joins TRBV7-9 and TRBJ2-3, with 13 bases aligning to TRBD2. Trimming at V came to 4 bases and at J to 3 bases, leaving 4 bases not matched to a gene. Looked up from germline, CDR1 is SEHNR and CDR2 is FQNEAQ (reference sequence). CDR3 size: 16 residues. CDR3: CASSWWTSGRTDTQYF. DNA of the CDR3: TGTGCCAGCAGCTGGTGGACTAGCGGGAGAACAGATACGCAGTATTTT.

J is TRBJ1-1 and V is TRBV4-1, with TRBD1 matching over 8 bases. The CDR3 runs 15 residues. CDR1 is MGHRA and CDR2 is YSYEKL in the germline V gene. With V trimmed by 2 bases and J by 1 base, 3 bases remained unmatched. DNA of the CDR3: TGCGCCAGCAGCCAACGGGGACAGGAGAACACTGAAGCTTTCTTT. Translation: CASSQRGQENTEAFF.

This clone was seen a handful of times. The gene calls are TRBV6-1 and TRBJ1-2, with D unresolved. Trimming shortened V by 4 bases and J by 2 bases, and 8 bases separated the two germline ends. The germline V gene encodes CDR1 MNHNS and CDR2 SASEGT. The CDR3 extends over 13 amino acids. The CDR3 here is CASSGQINYGYTF. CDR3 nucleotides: TGTGCCAGCAGTGGCCAGATCAACTATGGCTACACCTTC.